The source of this T cell receptor (beta chain) is a study of CD8+ T cells in alopecia areata. Study-wide context: Oral tofacitinib (5 to 10 mg twice daily) was administered to treated patients. Tofacitinib ran for 6 to 18 months before 6 months off drug. Study-level findings and limits: Numerous expanded lesional clones remained in scalp and blood during tofacitinib. Elevated clonality characterized lesional scalp relative to normal scalp, particularly in alopecia totalis/universalis.

CDR1 is SQVTM and CDR2 is ANQGSEA in the germline V gene. The CDR3 length is 14 residues. J gave up 4 bases and V 7 bases, and 10 bases lay outside the gene matches. Comment on this clone: Its antigen is not identified.

RNA extraction and reverse transcription yielded cDNA as sequencing template. Sequencing was performed with immunoSEQ multiplex PCR; in TCRdb, only in-frame clones are kept and a portion is missing. The sample yields under 150,000 clones, about 50% seen once. Treatment indicated: oral pan-JAK inhibitor, 5-10 mg twice daily. This clonotype was obtained from a human donor with alopecia areata. The rearrangement links TRBV29-1 to TRBJ2-3, with 8 bases identical to TRBD1. Sequenced here: CD4+ T cells sorted from blood, sampled at week 4, from a patient treated with tofacitinib. The CDR3 is CSGSRQGFSDTQYF. CDR3 DNA: TGCAGCGGATCCCGACAGGGGTTTTCAGATACGCAGTATTTT.